Each of the 16 T cell receptor beta chains below was sequenced from the same sample in a study of Ad26.COV2.S vaccination and SARS-CoV-2 variants. The treatment was: roughly 20 received Ad26.COV2.S at low or high dose, single or two shots; about 5 received placebo; per-sample allocation not given. Sampling happened 63 days after the first vaccine or placebo injection. Clones were read by immunoSEQ multiplex PCR, and TCRdb kept only the in-frame ones, dropping some. The sample records roughly 350,000 clones, 88% being singletons. Source: peripheral blood, taken in a trial of Ad26.COV2.S vaccine versus placebo. The receptor source for this set is a person between 18 and 65 years old who received the Ad26.COV2.S COVID-19 vaccine or a placebo.

The rearrangement uses TRBV5-4 and TRBJ1-2; a weak D match, TRBD1 (5 bases). The V end was cut by 0 bases, the J end by 4 bases, with 16 bases between. Germline V CDR1 and CDR2: SGHNT, YYREEE (reference sequence). This CDR3 has 16 residues. The CDR3 DNA is TGTGCCAGCAGCTTGGACCCCCAGGGAGTTTCCTATGGCTACACCTTC. This sequence encodes CASSLDPQGVSYGYTF. Full variable domain (missing parts from reference TRBV5-4 and TRBJ1-2): ETGVTQSPTHLIKTRGQQVTLRCSSQSGHNTVSWYQQALGQGPQFIFQYYREEENGRGNFPPRFSGLQFPNYSSELNVNALELDDSALYLCASSLDPQGVSYGYTFGSGTRLTVV.

The rearrangement links TRBV6-2 or TRBV6-3 to TRBJ1-4; D gene uncertain. Germline loops: CDR1 MNHEY, CDR2 SVGEGT. The CDR3 runs to 14 residues. The V end lost 4 bases, the J end lost 5 bases, and 11 bases lay between the germline ends. The CDR3 sequence is CASSFGLGNEKLFF. The CDR3 nucleotides are TGTGCCAGCAGTTTTGGGCTGGGGAATGAAAAACTGTTTTTT.

Regarding this clone: The same CDR3 is also encoded by other DNA sequences in this sample. This chain uses TRBV9 with TRBJ1-1, with unresolved D. This CDR3 region has 13 residues. The V and J ends lost 2 bases and 1 base respectively, with 6 bases between them. From germline, CDR1 is SGDLS and CDR2 YYNGEE. The CDR3 spells CASSVDGNTEAFF. The CDR3 DNA sequence: TGTGCCAGCAGCGTCGACGGGAACACTGAAGCTTTCTTT.

This clone was counted a few times. The rearrangement links TRBV5-8 to TRBJ2-1, with 8 bases aligning to TRBD2. Germline CDR1 is SGHTS and CDR2 is YDEGEE. V shed 3 bases, J shed 4 bases, and the junction held 9 bases outside the gene matches. The CDR3 totals 16 residues. CDR3 in amino acids: CASSSQAGDRYNEQFF. In nucleotides, the CDR3 is TGTGCCAGCAGCTCGCAAGCGGGAGATCGGTACAATGAGCAGTTCTTC.

This clone appeared a single time. The V call is TRBV30, the J call TRBJ2-3; 7 bases are shared with TRBD1. The CDR3 is 14 amino acids. The V gene's germline CDR1 is GTSNPN and CDR2 SVGIG (reference sequence). V trimming: 6 bases; J trimming: 0 bases; junction bases outside the gene matches: 6. CDR3 sequence (DNA): TGTGCCTGCCAACCGGGACAGAGCACAGATACGCAGTATTTT. It translates to CACQPGQSTDTQYF.

The rearrangement links TRBV5-8 to TRBJ1-1, with 7 bases that match TRBD1. This CDR3 is built from 16 residues. Germline loops: CDR1 SGHTS, CDR2 YDEGEE. After removal of 3 bases from V and 1 base from J, the junction contained 9 bases not matched to a gene. The CDR3 sequence is CASSSGSGTANTEAFF. CDR3 nucleotides: TGTGCCAGCAGCTCAGGCTCCGGGACAGCGAACACTGAAGCTTTCTTT.

This chain uses TRBV2 with TRBJ1-3; no reliable D call. Germline loops: CDR1 SNHLY, CDR2 FYNNEI. The CDR3 sequence is 14 residues long. The V gene lost 7 bases and the J gene lost 0 bases, with 10 bases spanning the gap. The CDR3 loop reads CASKKTVSGNTIYF. The CDR3 DNA reads TGTGCCAGCAAAAAAACTGTCTCTGGAAACACCATATATTTT.

The chain carries TRBV6-5 and TRBJ2-5; D is uncertain. Trimming stripped 5 bases from V and 1 base from J, with 8 bases between. The CDR3 is 13 amino acids. Germline assignment: CDR1 MNHEY and CDR2 SVGAGI. CDR3 bases: TGTGCCAGCAGTCGCAGTTTCCAAGAGACCCAGTACTTC. Its protein is CASSRSFQETQYF.

The chain joins TRBV6-5 to TRBJ1-1, with 7 bases that match TRBD1. CDR1 and CDR2 from the germline V gene are MNHEY and SVGAGI. V lost 2 bases, J lost 5 bases, and 2 bases stayed unmatched. CDR3 size: 13 residues. The CDR3: CASSYGRGTEAFF. DNA for the CDR3: TGTGCCAGCAGTTACGGCAGGGGGACTGAAGCTTTCTTT.

The chain recombines TRBV28 with TRBJ1-5; D unclear. V lost 6 bases to trimming and J lost 3 bases, with 9 bases between them. The CDR3 contains 13 residues. Per germline, CDR1 MDHEN and CDR2 SYDVKM. The CDR3 DNA follows: TGTGCCAGCAGCGCCGCGACCAATCAGCCCCAGCATTTT. Residues: CASSAATNQPQHF.

The rearrangement links TRBV24-1 to TRBJ2-3; D gene uncertain. V lost 5 bases, J lost 4 bases, and 6 bases lay in between. The CDR3 loop spans 12 amino acids. CDR1 and CDR2 (germline): KGHDR, SFDVKD. CDR3 nucleotide sequence: TGTGCCACCAGTGCAAGGGCAGATACGCAGTATTTT. Translated, it gives CATSARADTQYF.

CDR3 loop: CASSSQGQSNSPLHF. Here the CDR3 DNA reads TGTGCCAGCAGTTCTCAGGGACAGAGTAATTCACCCCTCCACTTT. The chain joins TRBV2 to TRBJ1-6; 7 bases line up with TRBD1. V gave up 5 bases and J gave up 6 bases; unmatched junction bases: 7. CDR1 SNHLY and CDR2 FYNNEI come from the germline V gene. CDR3 size: 15 residues.

A word on this clone: Compared with germline, one end of the junction differs, possibly owing to a read error. The chain couples TRBV11-2 to TRBJ2-7, with D possibly TRBD1 on 6 matching bases. Germline CDR1 and CDR2: SGHAT and FQNNGV. CDR3 length equals 14 residues. Here the CDR3 DNA reads TGTGCCAGCACCACCCTAGGGGGAACCTGGACAGCGCACTTC. It specifies CASTTLGGTWTAHF.

This clone was detected once. This chain links TRBV7-2 with TRBJ2-1; D remains ambiguous. The CDR3 covers 16 residues. The V gene lost 3 bases and the J gene lost 0 bases, with 12 bases spanning the gap. Germline lookup yields CDR1 SGHTA and CDR2 FQGNSA. CDR3 in amino acids: CASSLASASSYNEQFF. CDR3 coding DNA: TGTGCCAGCAGCTTGGCGTCGGCTAGCTCCTACAATGAGCAGTTCTTC.

V usage is TRBV6-5 and J usage is TRBJ1-5, with D perhaps TRBD1 (5 bases). The CDR3 contains 15 residues. V was trimmed by 2 bases and J by 5 bases, leaving 13 bases between them. Germline-derived CDR1 and CDR2 are MNHEY and SVGAGI. CDR3 in amino acids: CASSYQGVGDQPQHF. The CDR3 DNA reads as TGTGCCAGCAGTTACCAAGGGGTTGGCGATCAGCCCCAGCATTTT.

The table lists this clone with a few counts. The V gene is TRBV9, the J gene TRBJ2-2; no clear D gene. The V gene lost 1 base and the J gene lost 0 bases, with 4 bases spanning the gap. The length of the CDR3 is 14 residues. CDR1 and CDR2 from the germline V gene are SGDLS and YYNGEE. CDR3 sequence: CASSVNANTGELFF. The CDR3 nucleotides are TGTGCCAGCAGCGTAAACGCGAACACCGGGGAGCTGTTTTTT. The full variable domain, completed using reference TRBV9 and TRBJ2-2, is DSGVTQTPKHLITATGQRVTLRCSPRSGDLSVYWYQQSLDQGLQFLIQYYNGEERAKGNILERFSAQQFPDLHSELNLSSLELGDSALYFCASSVNANTGELFFGEGSRLTVL.